What follows describes a single T cell receptor (beta chain). The record originates from a study of blood T cell repertoires in COVID-19. Everyone who took part was about 18 to 89 years old, and they came from about two dozen US areas. Exposed volunteers were people who met a COVID-19 case within 2 weeks before study entry. The junction had 5 bases not matched to a gene; V was cut back by 4 bases and J by 2 bases. The V gene's germline CDR1 is SGHVS and CDR2 FNYEAQ. The length of the CDR3 is 16 residues. Libraries were prepared by immunoSEQ multiplex PCR; TCRdb keeps only in-frame clonotypes and omits some of them. The repertoire has 300,000 to 350,000 clones, 85% to 90% of them found once; the top ten carry approximately 0.97%.

The clonotype originates from a woman younger than 45 who had been exposed to COVID-19. Material for sequencing was PBMCs or T cells enriched from blood (not recorded which). The rearrangement uses TRBV7-6 and TRBJ2-2; 9 bases map to TRBD1. CDR3 sequence (DNA): TGTGCCAGCAGCTCCGGGACAGGGTTTAACACCGGGGAGCTGTTTTTT. Translating gives CASSSGTGFNTGELFF.